This TCR beta chain was identified during a study of cytomegalovirus exposure and HLA in healthy donors. Study-wide context: There were around 390 genotyped donors. Of these, roughly 82% fell in the genetic ancestry cluster associated with self-reported Caucasian donors. Study-level points and caveats: The listing of roughly 160 TCR beta chains classed them as cytomegalovirus-associated. In a later analysis, a missense DCLRE1C variant was linked to TCR beta V- and J-gene trimming. Sequences of the TCR beta chain were said to predict the HLA-A and HLA-B alleles of most subjects accurately.

Deletions cut 1 base from V and 5 bases from J, with 5 bases between. The CDR3 has 12 amino acids. CDR1 LNHNV and CDR2 YYDKDF come from the germline V gene (reference sequence). The PCR ran on 60 Vbeta and 13 Jbeta primers. The assay was immunoSEQ multiplex PCR, and TCRdb's table has in-frame clones only and misses some. The table includes 180,000 or so clones, around 68% detected once. This clone was observed a single time. Its specificity is not known. This chain uses TRBV15 with TRBJ1-2, with no clear D. The source of this sequence is a man aged 35-49 years in good health and CMV-seronegative. Sequencing was carried out using PBMCs. CDR3 DNA sequence: TGTGCCACCAGCAGAGCCGAGTATGGCTACACCTTC. The encoded protein is CATSRAEYGYTF.